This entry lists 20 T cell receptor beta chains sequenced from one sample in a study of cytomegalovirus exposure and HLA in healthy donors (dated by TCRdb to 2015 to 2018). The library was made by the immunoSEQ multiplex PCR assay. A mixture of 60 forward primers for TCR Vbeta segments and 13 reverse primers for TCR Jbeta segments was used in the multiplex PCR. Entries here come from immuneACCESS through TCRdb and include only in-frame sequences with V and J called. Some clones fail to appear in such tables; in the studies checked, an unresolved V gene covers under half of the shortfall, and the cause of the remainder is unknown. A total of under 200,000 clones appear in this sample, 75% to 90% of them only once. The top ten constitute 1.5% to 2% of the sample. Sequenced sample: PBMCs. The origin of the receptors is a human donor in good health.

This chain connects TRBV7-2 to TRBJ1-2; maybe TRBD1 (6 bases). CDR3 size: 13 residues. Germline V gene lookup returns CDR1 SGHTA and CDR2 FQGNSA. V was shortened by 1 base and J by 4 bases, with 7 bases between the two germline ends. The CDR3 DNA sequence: TGTGCCAGCAGCTTAGACAGGGCCTATGGCTACACCTTC. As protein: CASSLDRAYGYTF.

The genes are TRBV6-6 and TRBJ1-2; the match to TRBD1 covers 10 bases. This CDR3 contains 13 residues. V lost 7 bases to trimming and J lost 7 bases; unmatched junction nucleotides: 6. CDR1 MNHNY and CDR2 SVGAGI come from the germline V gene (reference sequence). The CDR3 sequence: CASTTGGAGGYTF. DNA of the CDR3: TGTGCCAGCACGACAGGGGGCGCGGGTGGCTACACCTTC.

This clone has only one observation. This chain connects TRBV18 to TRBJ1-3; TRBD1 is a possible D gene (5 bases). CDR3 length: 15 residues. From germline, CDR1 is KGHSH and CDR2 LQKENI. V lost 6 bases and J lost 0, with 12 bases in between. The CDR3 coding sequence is TGTGCCAGCTCTCAACAGGCGAGCTCTGGAAACACCATATATTTT. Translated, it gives CASSQQASSGNTIYF. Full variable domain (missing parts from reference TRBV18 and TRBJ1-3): NAGVMQNPRHLVRRRGQEARLRCSPMKGHSHVYWYRQLPEEGLKFMVYLQKENIIDESGMPKERFSAEFPKEGPSILRIQQVVRGDSAAYFCASSQQASSGNTIYFGEGSWLTVV.

The CDR3 loop is CASSRLSGSGNTIYF. The CDR3 bases are TGTGCCAGCAGCCGGCTCTCAGGGTCTGGAAACACCATATATTTT. J is TRBJ1-3 and V is TRBV5-6, with D possibly TRBD1 on 5 matching bases. CDR1 and CDR2 from the germline V gene are SGHDT and YYEEEE. V was clipped by 4 bases and J by 1 base, with 12 bases between them. CDR3 length: 15 residues. Complete variable domain (other parts from reference TRBV5-6 and TRBJ1-3): DAGVTQSPTHLIKTRGQQVTLRCSPKSGHDTVSWYQQALGQGPQFIFQYYEEEERQRGNFPDRFSGHQFPNYSSELNVNALLLGDSALYLCASSRLSGSGNTIYFGEGSWLTVV.

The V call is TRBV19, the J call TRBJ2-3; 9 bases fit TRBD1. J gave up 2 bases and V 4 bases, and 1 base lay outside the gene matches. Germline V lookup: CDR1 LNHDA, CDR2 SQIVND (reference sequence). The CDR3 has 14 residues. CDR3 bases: TGTGCCAGTAGTAGGACAGGGGCCACAGATACGCAGTATTTT. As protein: CASSRTGATDTQYF.

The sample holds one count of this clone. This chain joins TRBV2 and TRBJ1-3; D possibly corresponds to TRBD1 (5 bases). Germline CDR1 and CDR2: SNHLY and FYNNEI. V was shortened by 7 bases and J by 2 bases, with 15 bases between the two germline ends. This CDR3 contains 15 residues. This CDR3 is CASMGDGGAGNTIYF. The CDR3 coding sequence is TGTGCCAGCATGGGGGACGGGGGTGCTGGAAACACCATATATTTT.

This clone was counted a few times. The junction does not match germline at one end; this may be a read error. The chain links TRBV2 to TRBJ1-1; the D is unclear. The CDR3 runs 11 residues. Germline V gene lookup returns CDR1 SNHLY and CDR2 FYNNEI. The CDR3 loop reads CASNERTEAFF. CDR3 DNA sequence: TGTGCCAGCAATGAACGCACTGAAGCTTTCTTT.

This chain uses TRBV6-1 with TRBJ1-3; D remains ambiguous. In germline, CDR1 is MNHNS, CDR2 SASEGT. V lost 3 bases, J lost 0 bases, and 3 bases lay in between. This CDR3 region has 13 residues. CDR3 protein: CASSESSGNTIYF. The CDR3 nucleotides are TGTGCCAGCAGTGAGAGCTCTGGAAACACCATATATTTT.

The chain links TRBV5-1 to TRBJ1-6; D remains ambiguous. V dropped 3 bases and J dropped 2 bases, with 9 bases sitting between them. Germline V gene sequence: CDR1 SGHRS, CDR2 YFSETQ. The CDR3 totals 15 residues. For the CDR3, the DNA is TGCGCCAGCAGCTACGGGGATCCCTATAATTCACCCCTCCACTTT. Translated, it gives CASSYGDPYNSPLHF.

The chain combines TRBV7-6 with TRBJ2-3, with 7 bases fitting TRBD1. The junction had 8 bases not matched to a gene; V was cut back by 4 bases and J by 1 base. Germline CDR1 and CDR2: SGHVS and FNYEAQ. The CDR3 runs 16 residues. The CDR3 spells CASSSKTGTGTDTQYF. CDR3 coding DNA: TGTGCCAGCAGCTCAAAGACAGGGACCGGCACAGATACGCAGTATTTT.

The chain's CDR3 is CASTPGQDYNSPLHF. The CDR3 DNA follows: TGTGCCAGCACTCCGGGACAGGATTATAATTCACCCCTCCACTTT. V gene TRBV6-5 combines with J gene TRBJ1-6; 8 bases fit TRBD1. With 7 bases clipped from V and 4 bases from J, the junction kept 6 bases outside the gene matches. The CDR3 spans 15 residues. Germline V gene sequence: CDR1 MNHEY, CDR2 SVGAGI.

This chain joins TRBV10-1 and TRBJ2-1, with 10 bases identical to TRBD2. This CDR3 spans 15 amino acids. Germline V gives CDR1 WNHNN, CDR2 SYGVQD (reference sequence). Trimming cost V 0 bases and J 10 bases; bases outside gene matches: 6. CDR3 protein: CASSESSGGTGEQFF. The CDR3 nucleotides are TGCGCCAGCAGTGAGTCTAGCGGGGGGACCGGGGAGCAGTTCTTC.

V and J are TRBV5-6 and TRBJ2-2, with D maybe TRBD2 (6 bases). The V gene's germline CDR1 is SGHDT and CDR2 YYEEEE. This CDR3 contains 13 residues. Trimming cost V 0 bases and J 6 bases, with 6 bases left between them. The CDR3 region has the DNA TGTGCCAGCAGCTTGGGGGAGGCCGGGGAGCTGTTTTTT. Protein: CASSLGEAGELFF.

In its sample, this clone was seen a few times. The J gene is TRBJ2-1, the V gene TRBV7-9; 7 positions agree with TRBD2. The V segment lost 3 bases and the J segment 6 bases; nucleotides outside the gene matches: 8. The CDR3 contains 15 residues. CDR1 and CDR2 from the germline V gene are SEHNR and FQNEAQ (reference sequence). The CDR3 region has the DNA TGTGCCAGCAGCTTGCACGGGGGGACCGGCAATGAGCAGTTCTTC. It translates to CASSLHGGTGNEQFF.

This chain's CDR3 is CASSVNSLNEKLFF. As DNA, the CDR3 is TGTGCCAGCAGCGTAAACAGTCTAAATGAAAAACTGTTTTTT. The chain carries TRBV9 and TRBJ1-4; D not certain. Germline V CDR1 and CDR2: SGDLS, YYNGEE. The V and J ends lost 1 base and 5 bases respectively, with 9 bases between them. CDR3 size: 14 residues.

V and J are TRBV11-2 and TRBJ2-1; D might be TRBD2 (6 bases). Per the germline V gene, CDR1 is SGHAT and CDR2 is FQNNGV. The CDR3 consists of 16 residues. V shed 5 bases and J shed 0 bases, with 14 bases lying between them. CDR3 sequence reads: CASSALAGSSYNEQFF. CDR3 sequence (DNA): TGTGCCAGCAGCGCCTTGGCGGGGAGCTCCTACAATGAGCAGTTCTTC.

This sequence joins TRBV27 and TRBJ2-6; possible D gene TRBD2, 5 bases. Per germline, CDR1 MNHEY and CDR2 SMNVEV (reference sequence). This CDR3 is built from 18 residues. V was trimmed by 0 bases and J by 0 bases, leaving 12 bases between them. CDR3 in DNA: TGTGCCAGCAGTTTATCGAGGGTTCCTAGCTCTGGGGCCAACGTCCTGACTTTC. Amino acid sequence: CASSLSRVPSSGANVLTF.

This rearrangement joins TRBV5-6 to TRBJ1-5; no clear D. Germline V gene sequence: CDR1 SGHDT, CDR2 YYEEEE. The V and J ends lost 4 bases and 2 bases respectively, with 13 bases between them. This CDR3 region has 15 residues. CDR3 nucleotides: TGTGCCAGCAGCCGAGTAGGAGGTGGCAATCAGCCCCAGCATTTT. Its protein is CASSRVGGGNQPQHF.

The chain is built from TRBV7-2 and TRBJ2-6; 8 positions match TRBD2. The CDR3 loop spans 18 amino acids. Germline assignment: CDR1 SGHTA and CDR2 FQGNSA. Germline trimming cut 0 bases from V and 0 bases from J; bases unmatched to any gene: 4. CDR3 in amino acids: CASSLASGVNSGANVLTF. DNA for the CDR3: TGTGCCAGCAGCTTAGCTAGCGGGGTCAACTCTGGGGCCAACGTCCTGACTTTC.

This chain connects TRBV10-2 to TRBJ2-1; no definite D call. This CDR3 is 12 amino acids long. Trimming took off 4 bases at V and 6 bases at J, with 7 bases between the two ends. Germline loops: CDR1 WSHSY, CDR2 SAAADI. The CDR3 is CASSASLNEQFF. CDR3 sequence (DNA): TGCGCCAGCAGTGCCTCCCTCAATGAGCAGTTCTTC.